This T cell receptor beta chain was sequenced in a study of cytomegalovirus exposure and HLA in healthy donors. Study-wide points: A highly shared variant cluster was judged a likely technical artifact. A further, later analysis showed that HLA-associated TCR beta chains (compared with equally common others) were more clonally expanded. In a later analysis, most CMV-associated TCR beta chains appeared HLA-restricted. Most subjects' HLA-A and HLA-B alleles were reportedly predicted from TCR beta sequences.

In the PCR, 60 Vbeta and 13 Jbeta primers were used. Generated by immunoSEQ multiplex PCR, the TCRdb table keeps only in-frame clones and is missing some. The sample has approximately 160,000 clones; 70% to 80% are singletons. Comments on this clone: The target antigen is unknown.

The CDR3 consists of 16 residues. The V gene's germline CDR1 is SGDLS and CDR2 YYNGEE. V lost 4 bases to trimming and J lost 5 bases; unmatched junction nucleotides: 10. The receptor was isolated from a female donor in good health and CMV-seronegative. Material: PBMCs. The chain is built from TRBV9 and TRBJ2-3, with TRBD1 matching 10 bases. CDR3 nucleotides: TGTGCCAGCAGCACCTCGACAGGGGGCGCGGGAGATACGCAGTATTTT. Residues: CASSTSTGGAGDTQYF. Full variable domain (rest looked up from reference TRBV9 and TRBJ2-3): DSGVTQTPKHLITATGQRVTLRCSPRSGDLSVYWYQQSLDQGLQFLIQYYNGEERAKGNILERFSAQQFPDLHSELNLSSLELGDSALYFCASSTSTGGAGDTQYFGPGTRLTVL.